The 10 T cell receptor beta chains presented below share a single source sample, sequenced in a study of spatial heterogeneity in lung cancer. Time point of the sample: sample taken at primary tumor resection. No cell sorting; template was whole RNA from tumor, lung tissue or PBMC. Via MiXCR, TCRdb re-called the 5' RACE reads, giving one row per CDR3 protein. The repertoire holds about 4,900 distinct CDR3 sequences, with 15% to 20% as singletons. The sequences come from PBMCs, collected at surgery. These receptors were obtained from a male donor with early-stage non-small cell lung cancer.

This clonotype occurred a few times. The genes are TRBV5-1 and TRBJ1-1, with D hard to call. Germline V gene lookup returns CDR1 SGHRS and CDR2 YFSETQ. The CDR3 is made up of 14 amino acids. The V end lost 1 base, the J end lost 1 base, and 8 bases lay between the germline ends. Written as DNA, the CDR3 is TGCGCCAGCAGCTTGCCGATCGGGAACACTGAAGCTTTCTTT. Its protein is CASSLPIGNTEAFF.

Within the sample, this clonotype is medium-sized (0.01 to 0.1%). The chain links TRBV5-1 to TRBJ1-2, with D uncertain. V was cut by 2 bases and J by 0 bases, with 11 bases left in between. Germline values: CDR1 SGHRS, CDR2 YFSETQ. CDR3 size: 15 residues. The CDR3 DNA sequence: TGCGCCAGCAGCTTTTCGAGTACAGCTAACTATGGCTACACCTTC. Amino acids: CASSFSSTANYGYTF.

This clonotype is medium-sized (0.01 to 0.1%). V gene TRBV5-1 combines with J gene TRBJ2-5; D is unresolved. Per the germline V gene, CDR1 is SGHRS and CDR2 is YFSETQ. The CDR3 is 13 amino acids. V was cut by 1 base and J by 5 bases, with 9 bases left in between. CDR3 DNA: TGCGCCAGCAGCTTGACAGTTTTCGAGACCCAGTACTTC. It codes for CASSLTVFETQYF.

The chain carries TRBV20-1 and TRBJ2-3; no clear D gene. V lost 3 bases and J lost 4, with 8 bases in between. The CDR3 runs to 12 residues. From germline, CDR1 is DFQATT and CDR2 SNEGSKA (reference sequence). CDR3 sequence (DNA): TGCAGTGCTAGCGACCCGGCAGATACGCAGTATTTT. Protein sequence: CSASDPADTQYF.

In its sample, this clonotype was seen a few times. V gene TRBV29-1 combines with J gene TRBJ2-7, with a weak D call TRBD1 (5 bases). This CDR3 region has 12 residues. V was clipped by 4 bases and J by 1 base, with 8 bases between them. Germline values: CDR1 SQVTM, CDR2 ANQGSEA. CDR3 nucleotide sequence: TGCAGCGTTGGGAGACAGTCCTACGAGCAGTACTTC. This translates into CSVGRQSYEQYF.

Sample share makes this clonotype medium-sized. The chain carries TRBV7-9 and TRBJ2-3; D is uncertain. CDR1 and CDR2 from the germline V gene are SEHNR and FQNEAQ (reference sequence). The V and J ends lost 4 bases and 2 bases respectively, with 16 bases between them. The CDR3 runs to 16 residues. CDR3 coding DNA: TGTGCCAGCAGCTCACTGTCAAGGGCGCTCACAGATACGCAGTATTTT. This encodes CASSSLSRALTDTQYF. Full variable domain (remainder filled in from reference TRBV7-9 and TRBJ2-3): DTGVSQNPRHKITKRGQNVTFRCDPISEHNRLYWYRQTLGQGPEFLTYFQNEAQLEKSRLLSDRFSAERPKGSFSTLEIQRTEQGDSAMYLCASSSLSRALTDTQYFGPGTRLTVL.

Judged by abundance, this clonotype is medium-sized (0.01 to 0.1%). The chain couples TRBV7-2 to TRBJ1-2; the D gene is possibly TRBD1 (5 bases). The CDR3 has 19 residues. V was pared by 5 bases and J by 0 bases, with 25 bases between. Germline V gene sequence: CDR1 SGHTA, CDR2 FQGNSA. Here the CDR3 reads CASSRSRLDRKSANYGYTF. Written as DNA, the CDR3 is TGTGCCAGCAGCCGATCCCGCCTTGACAGAAAAAGCGCTAACTATGGCTACACCTTC.

This clonotype turned up a few times. V usage is TRBV4-1 and J usage is TRBJ2-7; TRBD1 agrees at 7 bases. Germline V gene lookup returns CDR1 MGHRA and CDR2 YSYEKL. V lost 2 bases and J lost 5; bases outside the gene matches: 6. The CDR3 loop spans 14 amino acids. CDR3 sequence: CASSQKTGIDEQYF. As DNA, the CDR3 is TGCGCCAGCAGCCAAAAGACAGGGATCGACGAGCAGTACTTC.

The chain recombines TRBV2 with TRBJ2-2; 7 nucleotides line up with TRBD1. In germline, CDR1 is SNHLY, CDR2 FYNNEI. The CDR3 runs to 17 residues. J lost 2 bases, V lost 0 bases, and 6 bases had no gene match. The CDR3 spells CASSEAPGTVNTGELFF. In nucleotides, the CDR3 is TGTGCCAGCAGTGAAGCCCCCGGGACAGTAAACACCGGGGAGCTGTTTTTT. Variable domain in full (rest from reference TRBV2 and TRBJ2-2): EPEVTQTPSHQVTQMGQEVILRCVPISNHLYFYWYRQILGQKVEFLVSFYNNEISEKSEIFDDQFSVERPDGSNFTLKIRSTKLEDSAMYFCASSEAPGTVNTGELFFGEGSRLTVL.

The chain has TRBV4-1 and TRBJ1-2; D is possibly TRBD1 (5 bases). This CDR3 has 14 amino acids. V was clipped by 4 bases and J by 8 bases, with 17 bases between them. CDR1 and CDR2 from the germline V gene are MGHRA and YSYEKL. CDR3 residues: CASSPAGRAEGYTF. In nucleotides, the CDR3 is TGCGCCAGCAGCCCGGCAGGGAGAGCGGAGGGCTACACCTTC.